These 25 T cell receptor beta chains were sequenced from one sample in a study of CD8 T cells in ankylosing spondylitis. Their recognized antigens are unknown. TCRdb re-analysed the 5' RACE reads in MiXCR, keeping a single row per CDR3 protein. The sample shows 100,000 to 150,000 distinct CDR3 sequences, roughly 17% of them seen only once. Findings of the study overall: Ankylosing spondylitis blood appeared to be characterized by a TCR beta motif of several highly homologous variants.

Source material: blood, either unsorted or a sorted T cell fraction (not recorded which). These receptors all stem from a male donor with ankylosing spondylitis.

The chain links TRBV19 to TRBJ2-7, with 7 bases lining up with TRBD1. Germline lookup yields CDR1 LNHDA and CDR2 SQIVND (reference sequence). This CDR3 is 13 amino acids long. J gave up 2 bases and V 10 bases, and 8 bases lay outside the gene matches. The CDR3 sequence is CANYLDRPYEQYF. The CDR3 coding sequence is TGTGCCAATTATTTGGACAGGCCCTACGAGCAGTACTTC.

The chain couples TRBV6-5 to TRBJ2-1, with a weak D call TRBD1 (5 bases). In germline, CDR1 is MNHEY, CDR2 SVGAGI. Trimming took off 3 bases at V and 1 base at J, with 10 bases between the two ends. This CDR3 spans 15 amino acids. The CDR3 spells CASSYHRGSYNEQFF. DNA of the CDR3: TGTGCCAGCAGTTATCATAGGGGTTCCTACAATGAGCAGTTCTTC.

V gene TRBV7-2 combines with J gene TRBJ2-5; D is tentatively TRBD1 or TRBD2 (5 bases each). From germline, CDR1 is SGHTA and CDR2 FQGNSA. Between the trimmed V and J ends, which lost 3 bases and 5 bases, there was a span of 19 bases. CDR3 length: 16 residues. The CDR3 here is CASSFGAGIKSETQYF. The CDR3 nucleotides are TGTGCCAGCAGCTTCGGGGCAGGGATAAAATCGGAGACCCAGTACTTC.

This clonotype was found a few times. The chain joins TRBV6-4 to TRBJ1-6; the D gene is possibly TRBD1 (6 bases). V was trimmed by 9 bases and J by 9 bases, leaving 21 bases between them. The germline V gene encodes CDR1 MRHNA and CDR2 SNTAGT. This CDR3 is built from 15 residues. CDR3 in amino acids: CARWVTRQGSSPLHF. The CDR3 DNA is TGTGCCAGATGGGTGACGCGCCAGGGGAGTTCACCCCTCCACTTT.

V and J are TRBV14 and TRBJ2-7, with a possible D match to TRBD1 (6 bases). The V end lost 8 bases, the J end lost 5 bases, and 19 bases lay between the germline ends. The CDR3 is 14 amino acids. Germline V gene lookup returns CDR1 SGHDN and CDR2 FVKESK. CDR3 in DNA: TGTGCCAGCTCCCCCTCTTCCCGGGACAACGAGCAGTACTTC. This encodes CASSPSSRDNEQYF.

This clonotype has more than one count but fewer than ten. The V call is TRBV7-8, the J call TRBJ2-7; D gene ambiguous. V was clipped by 2 bases and J by 0 bases, with 8 bases between them. The CDR3 consists of 14 residues. Germline V gene lookup returns CDR1 SGHVS and CDR2 FQNEAQ. Here the CDR3 reads CASSLIPNSYEQYF. CDR3 sequence (DNA): TGTGCCAGCAGCTTAATTCCCAACTCCTACGAGCAGTACTTC.

The V and J genes are TRBV6-6 and TRBJ2-3; D is possibly TRBD2 (5 bases). Trimming stripped 8 bases from V and 1 base from J, with 10 bases between. Germline values: CDR1 MNHNY, CDR2 SVGAGI (reference sequence). CDR3 size: 13 residues. The CDR3 DNA follows: TGTGCCAGCGGGGAGTACGGCACAGATACGCAGTATTTT. It translates to CASGEYGTDTQYF.

Concerning this clonotype: A much larger clone sits a single nucleotide away, making a read error possible. The gene calls are TRBV24-1 and TRBJ2-3; D is ambiguous. CDR3 length: 16 residues. The germline V and J ends were trimmed by 5 bases and 0 bases, with 14 bases remaining between them. The V gene's germline CDR1 is KGHDR and CDR2 SFDVKD. The CDR3 loop reads CATSAPRLDSTDTQYF. The CDR3 DNA sequence: TGTGCCACCAGTGCTCCCCGTTTAGACAGCACAGATACGCAGTATTTT.

This clonotype was detected only a few times. This CDR3 reads CASSGQGPHEQYF. The CDR3 nucleotides read TGTGCCAGCAGTGGACAGGGCCCCCACGAGCAGTACTTC. This rearrangement joins TRBV28 to TRBJ2-7; 8 positions agree with TRBD1. The CDR3 spans 13 residues. Trimming removed 5 bases from V and 5 bases from J; junction bases left unmatched: 5. Germline CDR1 is MDHEN and CDR2 is SYDVKM.

This clonotype has a handful of counts. The chain joins TRBV14 to TRBJ2-1; TRBD2 matches 15 bases. Looked up from germline, CDR1 is SGHDN and CDR2 is FVKESK. V was pared by 4 bases and J by 0 bases, with 10 bases of the junction left unmatched. CDR3 length equals 20 residues. The CDR3 coding sequence is TGTGCCAGCAGCCCCCGATGGACTAGCGGGAGGGCGAGCTCCTACAATGAGCAGTTCTTC. This encodes CASSPRWTSGRASSYNEQFF.

The chain couples TRBV4-2 to TRBJ2-7; 8 bases line up with TRBD1. Trimming at V came to 1 base and at J to 11 bases, leaving 13 bases not matched to a gene. Germline CDR1 LGHNA, CDR2 YNFKEQ. The CDR3 extends over 15 amino acids. CDR3: CASSQGGGQGSQEYF. The DNA for the CDR3 is TGTGCCAGCAGCCAAGGGGGTGGACAGGGCTCCCAAGAGTACTTC.

Ten or more counts support this clonotype. V usage is TRBV28 and J usage is TRBJ2-1, with D perhaps given as TRBD1 or TRBD2 (6 bases each). Germline V gene lookup returns CDR1 MDHEN and CDR2 SYDVKM. This CDR3 comprises 12 residues. Trimming stripped 5 bases from V and 9 bases from J, with 11 bases between. The CDR3 sequence is CASSLRGVEQFF. Written as DNA, the CDR3 is TGTGCCAGCAGTCTAAGGGGGGTTGAGCAGTTCTTC.

This clonotype was seen repeatedly, ten times or more. CDR3: CSVDPPRGEQFF. The DNA of the CDR3 is TGCAGCGTTGACCCCCCCAGGGGTGAGCAGTTCTTC. V is TRBV29-1 and J is TRBJ2-1, with D possibly being TRBD1 (6 bases). Germline CDR1 SQVTM, CDR2 ANQGSEA. V shed 3 bases and J shed 9 bases, with 12 bases lying between them. This CDR3 region has 12 residues.

CDR3 in DNA: TGTGCCAGCAGTATTACCTCCGGGACAATATTGTACTATGGCTACACCTTC. It translates to CASSITSGTILYYGYTF. This chain joins TRBV11-3 and TRBJ1-2, with D perhaps matching TRBD1 (6 bases). V was clipped by 6 bases and J by 3 bases, with 23 bases between them. Germline V CDR1 and CDR2: SGHNT, YENEEA. This CDR3 is 17 amino acids long.

CDR3 DNA: TGTGCCAGTTCCACTTGGGGAGTCGACGAGCAGTACTTC. Its translation: CASSTWGVDEQYF. J is TRBJ2-7 and V is TRBV5-5, with D tentatively TRBD2 (5 bases). The V end was cut by 8 bases, the J end by 5 bases, with 17 bases between. There are 13 residues in the CDR3. Germline V gene sequence: CDR1 SGHKS, CDR2 YYEKEE (reference sequence).

This clonotype was detected a few times. CDR3 DNA: TGCAGTGCTAGTTCGGCGGGAGAATTTTTCTATGAGCAGTTCTTC. This gives the protein CSASSAGEFFYEQFF. The chain couples TRBV20-1 to TRBJ2-1; 7 nucleotides agree with TRBD2. V lost 3 bases and J lost 8; bases outside the gene matches: 13. The CDR3 is made up of 15 amino acids. Germline V gene sequence: CDR1 DFQATT, CDR2 SNEGSKA (reference sequence).

The chain uses TRBV27 and TRBJ2-7, with a possible D match to TRBD2 (7 bases). CDR1 and CDR2 (germline): MNHEY, SMNVEV (reference sequence). Trimming shortened V by 8 bases and J by 5 bases, and 16 bases separated the two germline ends. The CDR3 extends over 13 amino acids. The CDR3 reads CASGGGPPDEQYF. For the CDR3, the DNA is TGTGCCAGCGGGGGGGGGCCACCCGACGAGCAGTACTTC.

The chain carries TRBV11-2 and TRBJ2-3; D may correspond to TRBD1 or TRBD2 (7 bases each). Trimming pared 9 bases from V and 5 bases from J, leaving 33 bases between. The CDR3 is 19 amino acids. Germline V gives CDR1 SGHAT, CDR2 FQNNGV. CDR3 nucleotide sequence: TGTGCCAGTAGCCCCCGGGCGGGAGTATACTCACACAGGGGAGATACGCAGTATTTT. Its protein is CASSPRAGVYSHRGDTQYF.

This clonotype showed up many times. The rearrangement links TRBV4-2 to TRBJ2-1, with 10 nucleotides matching TRBD2. V was clipped by 0 bases and J by 7 bases; unmatched bases: 9. From germline, CDR1 is LGHNA and CDR2 YNFKEQ. CDR3 length: 17 amino acids. Here the CDR3 DNA reads TGTGCCAGCAGCCAAGAGATTTTAGCGGGGGGACTAAATGAGCAGTTCTTC. Amino acids: CASSQEILAGGLNEQFF.

The chain joins TRBV10-3 to TRBJ2-7, with a tentative D call TRBD2 (5 bases). V lost 7 bases to trimming and J lost 4 bases, with 14 bases between them. CDR3 length equals 13 residues. Germline CDR1 and CDR2: ENHRY and SYGVKD. The chain's CDR3 is CAIKIEGWYEQYF. As DNA, the CDR3 is TGTGCCATCAAAATCGAGGGTTGGTACGAGCAGTACTTC.

This CDR3 is CASSLPMSSYNEQFF. The CDR3 coding sequence is TGTGCCAGCAGCCTCCCGATGAGCTCCTACAATGAGCAGTTCTTC. This sequence joins TRBV6-1 and TRBJ2-1; D ambiguous. CDR3 length: 15 residues. CDR1 is MNHNS, CDR2 SASEGT, per germline. V gave up 6 bases and J gave up 0 bases, with 12 bases separating them.

CDR3: CASMGGGGIDTEAFF. Written as DNA, the CDR3 is TGTGCCAGCATGGGGGGCGGGGGGATTGACACTGAAGCTTTCTTT. The chain recombines TRBV27 with TRBJ1-1; D is perhaps TRBD1 (6 bases). CDR3 size: 15 residues. Trimming removed 7 bases from V and 3 bases from J, with 18 bases in between. Germline CDR1 MNHEY, CDR2 SMNVEV (reference sequence).

This clonotype appeared a few times. The chain couples TRBV11-3 to TRBJ2-7, with TRBD1 identical over 9 bases. J lost 6 bases, V lost 4 bases, and 10 bases had no gene match. Germline V gene data show CDR1 as SGHNT and CDR2 as YENEEA. The CDR3 runs to 15 residues. For the CDR3, the DNA is TGTGCCAGCAGCTCCGGACAGGGGACAGGTTTCGAGCAGTACTTC. It translates to CASSSGQGTGFEQYF.

The sample holds a few counts of this clonotype. The chain recombines TRBV20-1 with TRBJ1-1, with TRBD1 matching over 7 bases. CDR1 and CDR2 (germline): DFQATT, SNEGSKA (reference sequence). This CDR3 region has 14 residues. V trimming: 4 bases; J trimming: 1 base; junction bases outside the gene matches: 6. The CDR3 region has the DNA TGCAGTGCTATCCCGGGACAGACGAACACTGAAGCTTTCTTT. Translating gives CSAIPGQTNTEAFF.

This clonotype showed up just a few times. The rearrangement joins TRBV10-2 to TRBJ2-7; D is unresolved. Trimming removed 4 bases at V and 7 bases at J, with 14 bases between. Germline V CDR1 and CDR2: WSHSY, SAAADI. CDR3 size: 13 residues. The CDR3 DNA sequence: TGCGCCAGCAGTGCGACCGGAGTTGAAGAGCAGTACTTC. Translated, it gives CASSATGVEEQYF.